These 24 T cell receptor beta chains were all obtained from the same sample, sequenced in a study of human T cells and chemical hapten exposure. TCRdb itself ran the RACE reads through MiXCR, one entry per CDR3 protein. The table records around 67,000 distinct CDR3 sequences, 7.5% to 9.5% of them present only once. Time point indicated: patch test 2, 6 weeks after DPC sensitization. Treatment reported: therapeutic diphenylcyclopropenone sensitization with weekly scalp DPC. Sequenced material: whole blood, taken in connection with sensitization to the hapten diphenylcyclopropenone (DPC). The receptors were sampled from a woman in her 50s with alopecia areata. Some clones in this sample may be carry-over from other donors' samples.

This clonotype has at least ten counts. The chain couples TRBV5-1 to TRBJ1-5; D may be TRBD1 (5 bases). Germline CDR1 SGHRS, CDR2 YFSETQ. This CDR3 region has 16 residues. The V end lost 0 bases, the J end lost 1 base, and 11 bases lay between the germline ends. The chain's CDR3 is CASSLAEGRSNQPQHF. For the CDR3, the DNA is TGCGCCAGCAGCTTGGCGGAGGGGAGAAGCAATCAGCCCCAGCATTTT.

This clonotype was found a few times. The V gene is TRBV7-2, the J gene TRBJ1-5, with unresolved D. Trimming removed 0 bases at V and 4 bases at J, with 10 bases between. This CDR3 comprises 15 residues. Germline-derived CDR1 and CDR2 are SGHTA and FQGNSA. The CDR3 reads CASSLAAAANQPQHF. The CDR3 DNA sequence: TGTGCCAGCAGCTTAGCGGCGGCAGCGAATCAGCCCCAGCATTTT.

In this sample, this clonotype turned up a few times. V is TRBV11-2 and J is TRBJ1-1; no clear D. Looked up from germline, CDR1 is SGHAT and CDR2 is FQNNGV. Trimming left V 5 bases short and J 9 bases short, with 13 bases between. The CDR3 has 12 amino acids. CDR3 nucleotides: TGTGCCAGCAGCCCCGGAGTTCCCCAAGCTTTCTTT. Amino acids: CASSPGVPQAFF.

This clonotype was found a few times. The chain has TRBV21-1 and TRBJ1-5. TRBV21-1 is noted as a pseudogene. This CDR3 has 14 residues. CDR3 in DNA: TGTGCCAGCAGCGACTGCAGTAGCAATCAGCCCCAGCATTTT. The encoded protein is CASSDCSSNQPQHF.

This clonotype was detected many times. The chain employs TRBV29-1 and TRBJ2-5; the match to TRBD1 covers 8 bases. Germline V gene data show CDR1 as SQVTM and CDR2 as ANQGSEA. Trimming took 6 bases from V and 1 from J; bases not matched to a gene: 10. The CDR3 covers 15 residues. CDR3 residues: CSVDDRGVGQETQYF. The CDR3 bases are TGCAGCGTGGATGACAGGGGAGTAGGCCAAGAGACCCAGTACTTC.

V usage is TRBV28 and J usage is TRBJ2-7, with unresolved D. The CDR3 consists of 11 residues. Per the germline V gene, CDR1 is MDHEN and CDR2 is SYDVKM. The V end was cut by 4 bases, the J end by 6 bases, with 7 bases between. The CDR3, as DNA: TGTGCCAGCAGTTCCTACACCGAGCAGTACTTC. It encodes CASSSYTEQYF.

This clonotype was recorded at least ten times. The V call is TRBV12-3 or TRBV12-4, the J call TRBJ1-3, with 8 bases lining up with TRBD1. The CDR3 length is 15 residues. V dropped 8 bases and J dropped 4; count of bases not matched to a gene: 10. As DNA, the CDR3 is TGTGCCAGCCGTGGGACAGGAGACTCCGGAAACACCATATATTTT. It encodes CASRGTGDSGNTIYF.

This clonotype was counted at least ten times. This chain connects TRBV18 to TRBJ1-1; D remains unclear. Trimming stripped 2 bases from V and 3 bases from J, with 13 bases between. The germline CDR1 and CDR2 sequences are KGHSH and LQKENI. This CDR3 has 15 amino acids. DNA for the CDR3: TGTGCCAGCTCACCAGTGTCCGGGCTTGACACTGAAGCTTTCTTT. It yields the protein CASSPVSGLDTEAFF.

This clonotype was counted a few times. The V call is TRBV28, the J call TRBJ1-3; D uncertain. The CDR3 is 13 residues long. Trimming left V 4 bases short and J 0 bases short, with 4 bases between. Germline CDR1 MDHEN, CDR2 SYDVKM. For the CDR3, the DNA is TGTGCCAGCAGTTCCCTCTCTGGAAACACCATATATTTT. Translating it yields CASSSLSGNTIYF.

This clonotype was seen at least ten times. The chain is built from TRBV12-3 or TRBV12-4 and TRBJ2-4, with 11 bases fitting TRBD1. Trimming at V came to 6 bases and at J to 6 bases, leaving 4 bases not matched to a gene. CDR3 size: 14 residues. The CDR3 loop reads CASSRGTGGNIQYF. CDR3 nucleotide sequence: TGTGCCAGCAGCCGGGGGACAGGGGGAAACATTCAGTACTTC.

V gene TRBV28 combines with J gene TRBJ2-5, with 8 bases that match TRBD1. V gave up 7 bases and J gave up 7 bases; unmatched junction bases: 11. This CDR3 region has 14 residues. Germline V lookup: CDR1 MDHEN, CDR2 SYDVKM. The CDR3 nucleotides are TGTGCCAGCATCCGACAGGGGCCCGGAGGGACCCAGTACTTC. Translating gives CASIRQGPGGTQYF.

The chain combines TRBV21-1 with TRBJ2-1; the table's D call, TRBD2, has no DNA check behind it. TRBV21-1 counts as a pseudogene. The CDR3 is made up of 17 amino acids. The CDR3 reads CASSKVGLAGPNNEQFF. CDR3 nucleotide sequence: TGTGCCAGCAGCAAAGTCGGGCTAGCGGGGCCCAACAATGAGCAGTTCTTC.

This clonotype showed up many times. The chain carries TRBV11-2 and TRBJ2-2; D is perhaps TRBD2 (6 bases). From germline, CDR1 is SGHAT and CDR2 FQNNGV. This CDR3 comprises 12 residues. V lost 3 bases and J 10 bases, leaving 9 bases between the germline ends. As DNA, the CDR3 is TGTGCCAGCAGCTTGGGAGGTCTGGAGCTGTTTTTT. Its translation is CASSLGGLELFF.

At least ten counts were recorded for this clonotype. The rearrangement uses TRBV6-2 or TRBV6-3 and TRBJ2-1; D is uncertain. Trimming took 2 bases from V and 13 from J, leaving 12 bases between them. Germline CDR1 MNHEY, CDR2 SVGEGT. This CDR3 is built from 12 residues. CDR3 loop: CASSYRGQDQFF. The DNA for the CDR3 is TGTGCCAGCAGTTACCGCGGCCAGGATCAGTTCTTC.

This clonotype has just a few counts. V and J are TRBV6-5 and TRBJ2-1; D gene ambiguous. The germline CDR1 and CDR2 sequences are MNHEY and SVGAGI. Between the trimmed V and J ends, which lost 6 bases and 9 bases, there was a span of 15 bases. This CDR3 is built from 13 residues. CDR3 protein: CASRSVGGFEQFF. The CDR3 nucleotides are TGTGCCAGCAGGTCGGTGGGTGGGTTTGAGCAGTTCTTC.

The chain recombines TRBV18 with TRBJ2-3; TRBD2 matches 11 bases. Germline V CDR1 and CDR2: KGHSH, LQKENI. The CDR3 extends over 17 amino acids. V shed 2 bases and J 3 bases; nucleotides not matched to a gene: 7. The CDR3 sequence is CASSPITSGSSTDTQYF. DNA for the CDR3: TGTGCCAGCTCACCAATAACTAGCGGGAGCTCTACAGATACGCAGTATTTT. The full variable domain, completed using reference TRBV18 and TRBJ2-3, is NAGVMQNPRHLVRRRGQEARLRCSPMKGHSHVYWYRQLPEEGLKFMVYLQKENIIDESGMPKERFSAEFPKEGPSILRIQQVVRGDSAAYFCASSPITSGSSTDTQYFGPGTRLTVL.

The J gene is TRBJ1-2, the V gene TRBV11-2, with 8 nucleotides matching TRBD1. V dropped 2 bases and J dropped 7; count of bases not matched to a gene: 15. There are 17 residues in the CDR3. Germline lookup yields CDR1 SGHAT and CDR2 FQNNGV. CDR3: CASSLYNPRTGPIGYTF. CDR3 DNA: TGTGCCAGCAGCTTATACAACCCTAGGACAGGGCCTATTGGCTACACCTTC.

The chain couples TRBV20-1 to TRBJ1-4; D gene uncertain. V shed 4 bases and J shed 3 bases, with 9 bases lying between them. The CDR3 totals 13 residues. In germline, CDR1 is DFQATT, CDR2 SNEGSKA (reference sequence). DNA for the CDR3: TGCAGTGCTATCGAGAGCGCTAATGAAAAACTGTTTTTT. Residues: CSAIESANEKLFF.

Comments on this clonotype: This clone may be a read error of a much larger clone one base away. This rearrangement joins TRBV30 to TRBJ1-5, with D hard to call. Germline assignment: CDR1 GTSNPN and CDR2 SVGIG (reference sequence). This CDR3 has 14 amino acids. The CDR3: CAWSVRGSGQPQNF. The CDR3, as DNA: TGTGCCTGGAGTGTACGGGGTTCCGGTCAGCCCCAGAATTTT.

The J gene is TRBJ2-4, the V gene TRBV12-3 or TRBV12-4; TRBD1 matches at 8 bases. Trimming at V came to 6 bases and at J to 4 bases, leaving 5 bases not matched to a gene. The CDR3 length is 14 residues. CDR3 coding DNA: TGTGCCAGCAGACCCACAGGGGGTAAAAACATTCAGTACTTC. It encodes CASRPTGGKNIQYF.

This clonotype was observed at least ten times. The chain uses TRBV7-9 and TRBJ2-7; D tentatively fits TRBD1 or TRBD2 (7 bases each). Trimming shortened V by 1 base and J by 6 bases, and 13 bases separated the two germline ends. CDR3 length: 14 residues. Looked up from germline, CDR1 is SEHNR and CDR2 is FQNEAQ (reference sequence). The CDR3 DNA sequence: TGTGCCAGCAGCTTAGTCGCAGGGGGGGGCGAGCAGTACTTC. Its protein product is CASSLVAGGGEQYF. Filled out from reference TRBV7-9 and TRBJ2-7, the complete variable domain reads DTGVSQNPRHKITKRGQNVTFRCDPISEHNRLYWYRQTLGQGPEFLTYFQNEAQLEKSRLLSDRFSAERPKGSFSTLEIQRTEQGDSAMYLCASSLVAGGGEQYFGPGTRLTVT.

This clonotype was observed a handful of times. The chain combines TRBV29-1 with TRBJ1-5; 7 nucleotides agree with TRBD1. Germline-derived CDR1 and CDR2 are SQVTM and ANQGSEA. The CDR3 contains 12 residues. The junction had 6 bases not matched to a gene; V was cut back by 7 bases and J by 6 bases. For the CDR3, the DNA is TGCAGCGCAAAACGACAGGGTCAGCCCCAGCATTTT. Encoded protein: CSAKRQGQPQHF.

There are many counts of this clonotype. The rearrangement joins TRBV29-1 to TRBJ1-2; D unresolved. Deletions cut 6 bases from V and 3 bases from J, with 11 bases between. This CDR3 has 12 amino acids. From germline, CDR1 is SQVTM and CDR2 ANQGSEA. CDR3 coding DNA: TGCAGCGTCTTACCGCCGTACTATGGCTACACCTTC. Its protein is CSVLPPYYGYTF.

With regard to this clonotype: This sequence may be a read error, since a much larger clone differs from it by one base. This chain uses TRBV7-2 with TRBJ2-7, with D unresolved. The CDR3 contains 12 residues. Germline CDR1 reads SGHTA; CDR2 reads FQGNSA. This CDR3 reads CASSPDAYEQNF. The CDR3 region has the DNA TGTGCCAGCAGCCCAGATGCCTACGAGCAGAACTTC. Based on the CDR3 plus reference TRBV7-2 and TRBJ2-7, the full variable domain is GAGVSQSPSNKVTEKGKDVELRCDPISGHTALYWYRQSLGQGLEFLIYFQGNSAPDKSGLPSDRFSAERTGGSVSTLTIQRTQQEDSAVYLCASSPDAYEQNFGPGTRLTVT.